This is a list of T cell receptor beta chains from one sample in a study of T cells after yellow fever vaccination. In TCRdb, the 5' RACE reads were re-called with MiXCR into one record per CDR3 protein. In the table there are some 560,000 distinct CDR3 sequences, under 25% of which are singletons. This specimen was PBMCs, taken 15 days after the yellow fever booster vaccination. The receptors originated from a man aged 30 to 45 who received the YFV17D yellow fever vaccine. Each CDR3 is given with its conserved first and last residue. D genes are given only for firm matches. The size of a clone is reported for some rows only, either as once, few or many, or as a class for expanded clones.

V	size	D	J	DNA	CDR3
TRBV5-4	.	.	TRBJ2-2	TGTGCCAGCAGCTTCGCGGCTAGTAGGTACACCGGGGAGCTGTTTTTT	CASSFAASRYTGELFF
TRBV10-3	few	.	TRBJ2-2	TGTGCCATCAGTGACCCAGGGGTTAACACCGGGGAGCTGTTTTTT	CAISDPGVNTGELFF
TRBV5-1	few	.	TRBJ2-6	TGCGCCAGCAGCGGGGACACCCCGGGGGCCAACGTCCTGACTTTC	CASSGDTPGANVLTF
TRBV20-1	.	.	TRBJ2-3	TGCAGTGCTAGAGACCCGGGAGAGGGCACAGATACGCAGTATTTT	CSARDPGEGTDTQYF
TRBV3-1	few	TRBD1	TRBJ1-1	TGTGCCAGCAGCCTAGGCCAGGGGGTAGGGACTGAAGCTTTCTTT	CASSLGQGVGTEAFF
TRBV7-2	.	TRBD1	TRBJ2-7	TGTGCCAGCAGCTTAGTTGGGACAGAACCCTACGAGCAGTACTTC	CASSLVGTEPYEQYF
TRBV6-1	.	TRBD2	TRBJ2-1	TGTGCCAGCAGTGGACTAGCGGGAGGTTCTGGCAATGAGCAGTTCTTC	CASSGLAGGSGNEQFF
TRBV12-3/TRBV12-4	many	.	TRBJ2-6	TGTGCCAGCAGAAAAGGACAGTCTGGGGCCAACGTCCTGACTTTC	CASRKGQSGANVLTF
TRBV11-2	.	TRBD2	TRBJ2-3	TGTGCCAGCAGTCCCCTCCAGCGGGAGGCGGGGGATACGCAGTATTTT	CASSPLQREAGDTQYF
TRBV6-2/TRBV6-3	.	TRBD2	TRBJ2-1	TGTGCCAGCAAGGCCAGCGGGAGTGTGAATGAGCAGTTCTTC	CASKASGSVNEQFF
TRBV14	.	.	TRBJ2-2	TGTGCCAGCAGCCTCACGACAGCCGGGGAGCTGTTTTTT	CASSLTTAGELFF
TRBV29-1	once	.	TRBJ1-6	TGCAGCGTTGGCCATGGGCAGGGTACAACCTATAATTCACCCCTCCACTTT	CSVGHGQGTTYNSPLHF
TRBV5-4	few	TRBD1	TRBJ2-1	TGTGCCAGCAGCGGGGGACAGAGCTACAATGAGCAGTTCTTC	CASSGGQSYNEQFF
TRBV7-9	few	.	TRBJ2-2	TGTGCCAGCAGAGCGAACACCGGGGAGCTGTTTTTT	CASRANTGELFF
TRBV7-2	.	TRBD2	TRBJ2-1	TGTGCCAGCAGCCAAGACTGGGGACTAGCGGGGGGGAATGAGCAGTTCTTC	CASSQDWGLAGGNEQFF
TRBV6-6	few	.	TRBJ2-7	TGTGCCAGCAAGTACGGGAGCTACGAGCAGTACTTC	CASKYGSYEQYF
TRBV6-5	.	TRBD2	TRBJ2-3	TGTGCCAGCAGTTACGGTCACCCGGGGGGGGTCTTGGCAGATACGCAGTATTTT	CASSYGHPGGVLADTQYF
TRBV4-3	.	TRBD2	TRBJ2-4	TGCGCCAGCAGCACCTGGGCTAGCGGGACTTCTGGGGACATTCAGTACTTC	CASSTWASGTSGDIQYF
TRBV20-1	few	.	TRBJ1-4	TGCAGTGCGTTTTCCTGGCTGCCTAATGAAAAACTGTTTTTT	CSAFSWLPNEKLFF
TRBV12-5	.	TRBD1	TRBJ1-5	TGTGCTAGTAACCGGGACAGCGGCAATCAGCCCCAGCATTTT	CASNRDSGNQPQHF
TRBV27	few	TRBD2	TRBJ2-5	TGTGCCAGCAGACCTTCGGGACTAGCGAGGGTAGAGACCCAGTACTTC	CASRPSGLARVETQYF
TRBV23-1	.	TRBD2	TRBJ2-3	TGCGCCAGCAGTCAATTAGGGCTAGCGGGCGGGTTCACAGATACGCAGTATTTT	CASSQLGLAGGFTDTQYF
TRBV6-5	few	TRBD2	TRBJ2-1	TGTGCCAGCAGTTACTCGGGGACTAGCCGGAATGAGCAGTTCTTC	CASSYSGTSRNEQFF
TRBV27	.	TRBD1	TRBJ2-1	TGTGCCAGCAGTCCACGGGACAGGGGATACCTTGCCCCCCTACACAATGAGCAGTTCTTC	CASSPRDRGYLAPLHNEQFF